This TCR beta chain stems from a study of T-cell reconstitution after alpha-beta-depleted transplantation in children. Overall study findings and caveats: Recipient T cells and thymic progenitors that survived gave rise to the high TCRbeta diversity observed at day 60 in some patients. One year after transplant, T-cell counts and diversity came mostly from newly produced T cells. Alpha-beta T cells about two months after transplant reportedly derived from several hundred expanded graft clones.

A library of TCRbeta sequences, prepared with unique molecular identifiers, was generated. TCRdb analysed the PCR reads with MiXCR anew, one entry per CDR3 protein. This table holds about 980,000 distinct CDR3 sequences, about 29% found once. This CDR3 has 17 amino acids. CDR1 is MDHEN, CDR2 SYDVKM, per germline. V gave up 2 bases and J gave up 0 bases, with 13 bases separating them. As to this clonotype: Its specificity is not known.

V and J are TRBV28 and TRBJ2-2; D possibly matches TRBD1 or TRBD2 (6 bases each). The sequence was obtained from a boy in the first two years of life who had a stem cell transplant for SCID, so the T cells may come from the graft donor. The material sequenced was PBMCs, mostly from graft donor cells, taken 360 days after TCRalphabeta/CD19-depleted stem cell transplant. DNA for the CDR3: TGTGCCAGCAGTTTAGGGTGGGGGGCGCCGAACACCGGGGAGCTGTTTTTT. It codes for CASSLGWGAPNTGELFF.